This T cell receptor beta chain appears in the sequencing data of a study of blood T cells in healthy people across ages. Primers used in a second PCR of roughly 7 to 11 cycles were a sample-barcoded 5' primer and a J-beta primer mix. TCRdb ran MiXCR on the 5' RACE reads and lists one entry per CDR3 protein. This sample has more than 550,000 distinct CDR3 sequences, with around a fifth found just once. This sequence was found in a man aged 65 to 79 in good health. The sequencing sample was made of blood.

CDR3 loop: CASSLQGGHEQYF. In nucleotides, the CDR3 is TGCGCCAGCAGCTTACAGGGGGGCCACGAGCAGTACTTC. The chain joins TRBV5-1 to TRBJ2-7; 8 bases align to TRBD1. V lost 2 bases to trimming and J lost 5 bases; unmatched junction nucleotides: 3. Germline loops: CDR1 SGHRS, CDR2 YFSETQ. The CDR3 spans 13 residues.